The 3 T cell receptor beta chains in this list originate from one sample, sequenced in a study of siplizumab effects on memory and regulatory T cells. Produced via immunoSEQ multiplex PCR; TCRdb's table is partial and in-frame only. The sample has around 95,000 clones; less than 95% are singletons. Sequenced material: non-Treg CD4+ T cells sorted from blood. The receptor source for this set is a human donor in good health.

Here the CDR3 reads CASRIAGGGDTQYF. The CDR3, as DNA: TGTGCCAGCAGAATAGCGGGGGGCGGAGATACGCAGTATTTT. The rearrangement uses TRBV2 and TRBJ2-3; 10 bases match TRBD2. The trim removed 6 bases at V and 5 bases at J, leaving 5 bases unmatched. The CDR3 has 14 residues. Germline V lookup: CDR1 SNHLY, CDR2 FYNNEI.

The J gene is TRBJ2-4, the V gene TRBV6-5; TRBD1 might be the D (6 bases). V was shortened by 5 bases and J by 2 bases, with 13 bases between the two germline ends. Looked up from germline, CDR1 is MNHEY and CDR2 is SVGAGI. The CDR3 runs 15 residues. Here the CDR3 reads CASSRQAVSKNIQYF. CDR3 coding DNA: TGTGCCAGCAGTAGACAGGCTGTTTCCAAAAACATTCAGTACTTC.

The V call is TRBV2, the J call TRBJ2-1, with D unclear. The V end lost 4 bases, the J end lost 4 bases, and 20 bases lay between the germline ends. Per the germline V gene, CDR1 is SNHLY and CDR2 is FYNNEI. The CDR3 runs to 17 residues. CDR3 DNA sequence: TGTGCCAGCAGTGGTCTTTCAACGGGCGGAGTGTACAATGAGCAGTTCTTC. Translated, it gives CASSGLSTGGVYNEQFF.